The 28 T cell receptor beta chains listed next were all sequenced from one sample in a study of Tregs in tolerant kidney transplant recipients. The data were produced by immunoSEQ multiplex PCR, yet TCRdb's version contains in-frame clones alone and is incomplete. The sample's table shows under 35,000 clones. Sequenced here: CD8+ T cells from blood, sampled before the transplant. Receptor source: a human donor who received a combined kidney and bone marrow transplant.

CDR3 DNA, as far as it was read: TGTGCCAGCAGCGTGACAGGGGGGAGTACAGATACG. This codes for CASSVTGGSTDT. The entire CDR3 protein is CASSVTGGSTDTQYF. The chain employs TRBV7-3 and TRBJ2-3; 9 bases fit TRBD1. Sequencing ends 3 residues short of the CDR3 end; the germline J gene provides the rest. This CDR3 spans 15 amino acids. Trimming took 5 bases from V and 3 from J; bases not matched to a gene: 6. Germline loops: CDR1 SGHTA, CDR2 FQGTGA.

Regarding this clone: The read halts 3 residues ahead of the CDR3 end, with the missing end drawn from the germline J gene. Distinct nucleotide sequences in the sample also encode this CDR3. The chain couples TRBV19 to TRBJ1-2; D might be TRBD1 (5 bases). This CDR3 comprises 13 residues. V lost 3 bases and J lost 2, with 7 bases in between. Germline-derived CDR1 and CDR2 are LNHDA and SQIVND (reference sequence). CDR3 sequence reads: CASSIPGNYGYTF. CDR3 bases read: TGTGCCAGTAGTATTCCAGGGAACTATGGC.

As for this clone: The CDR3 end falls 3 residues outside the read, so it is completed with the germline J gene. This chain uses TRBV7-3 with TRBJ2-1, with TRBD2 matching 11 bases. Germline lookup yields CDR1 SGHTA and CDR2 FQGTGA. The CDR3 covers 15 residues. The V segment lost 5 bases and the J segment 6 bases; nucleotides outside the gene matches: 6. The covered CDR3 bases are TGTGCCAGCAGCCAGAGACTAGCGGGGCCCAATGAG. It translates to CASSQRLAGPNE. The whole CDR3 reads CASSQRLAGPNEQFF.

Points on this clone: The read terminates 3 residues ahead of where the CDR3 ends, so the germline J gene completes it. The chain is built from TRBV19 and TRBJ2-7, with 12 bases lining up with TRBD1. Germline lookup yields CDR1 LNHDA and CDR2 SQIVND (reference sequence). CDR3 length: 14 amino acids. With V trimmed by 5 bases and J by 4 bases, 3 bases remained unmatched. CDR3 bases read: TGTGCCAGTAGTTGGGGACAGGGGGCTTACGAG. The encoded protein is CASSWGQGAYE. The complete CDR3 sequence is CASSWGQGAYEQYF.

A word on this clone: Read data end 3 residues before the CDR3 end; the end is taken from the germline J gene. V and J are TRBV7-9 and TRBJ1-4, with D unresolved. The CDR3 has 13 residues. In germline, CDR1 is SEHNR, CDR2 FQNEAQ (reference sequence). Between the trimmed V and J ends, which lost 6 bases and 4 bases, there was a span of 9 bases. The CDR3 DNA, read in part, is TGTGCCAGCAGAAGGCAGAATAATGAAAAA. This encodes CASRRQNNEK. Given in full, the CDR3 is CASRRQNNEKLFF.

Points on this clone: The CDR3 is cut off 3 residues early in the read; its end comes from the germline J gene. The chain carries TRBV20-1 and TRBJ2-3; unclear D gene. V dropped 0 bases and J dropped 2 bases, with 15 bases sitting between them. This CDR3 is 16 amino acids long. Germline V CDR1 and CDR2: DFQATT, SNEGSKA (reference sequence). CDR3 sequence: CSARDLRGTHTDTQYF. The covered CDR3 bases are TGCAGTGCTAGAGACCTGCGCGGAACCCACACAGATACG.

To note about this clone: Read data end 3 residues before the CDR3 end; the end is taken from the germline J gene. V and J are TRBV29-1 and TRBJ2-1; 8 nucleotides agree with TRBD2. Germline CDR1 reads SQVTM; CDR2 reads ANQGSEA. Germline trimming cut 5 bases from V and 8 bases from J; bases unmatched to any gene: 8. The CDR3 is 13 amino acids. The CDR3 bases that were read are TGCAGCGTTCCCCGACTAGCGACCTATGAG. Translating gives CSVPRLATYE. The whole CDR3 protein is CSVPRLATYEQFF.

Notes on this clone: Sequencing ends 3 residues short of the CDR3 end; the germline J gene provides the rest. The chain combines TRBV6-2 or TRBV6-3 with TRBJ1-5; D uncertain. Trimming removed 0 bases at V and 0 bases at J, with 6 bases between. CDR3 length equals 15 residues. CDR1 is MNHEY and CDR2 is SVGEGT in the germline V gene. The covered CDR3 bases are TGTGCCAGCAGTTACTCCAGGATTAGCAATCAGCCC. It yields the protein CASSYSRISNQP. The CDR3 reads in full as CASSYSRISNQPQHF.

Of note for this clone: Read coverage stops 3 residues before the CDR3 terminus; the germline J gene supplies the remainder. The chain joins TRBV19 to TRBJ1-1; D perhaps matches TRBD1 (6 bases). The CDR3 is 15 residues long. V was cut by 4 bases and J by 3 bases, with 15 bases left in between. Germline assignment: CDR1 LNHDA and CDR2 SQIVND (reference sequence). The sequenced CDR3 bases are TGTGCCAGTAGTAGCCCTTCGGGGGGCTACACTGAA. The encoded protein is CASSSPSGGYTE. The CDR3, in full, reads CASSSPSGGYTEAFF.

On this clone: The read ends 3 residues before the CDR3 terminus; that terminus is restored from the germline J gene. V and J are TRBV19 and TRBJ2-7; D ambiguous. V was trimmed by 2 bases and J by 6 bases, leaving 11 bases between them. Germline V gene data show CDR1 as LNHDA and CDR2 as SQIVND (reference sequence). The CDR3 extends over 13 amino acids. CDR3 DNA (partial): TGTGCCAGTAGTATAATGGGCATCTCCGAG. Its protein product is CASSIMGISE. The whole CDR3 region reads CASSIMGISEQYF.

As regards this clone: The read ends 3 residues before the CDR3 terminus; that terminus is restored from the germline J gene. The chain couples TRBV19 to TRBJ1-5, with no clear D. This CDR3 is 15 amino acids long. CDR1 and CDR2 from the germline V gene are LNHDA and SQIVND (reference sequence). CDR3 bases read: TGTGCTACCACCGCGCGGCAGAATAGCAATCAGCCC. It codes for CATTARQNSNQP. The full CDR3 reads CATTARQNSNQPQHF.

To note about this clone: The CDR3 extends 3 residues past the end of the read, so its final part is completed from the germline J gene. The rearrangement uses TRBV7-9 and TRBJ1-1; 8 positions agree with TRBD1. The V segment lost 1 base and the J segment 3 bases; nucleotides outside the gene matches: 4. The CDR3 runs 15 residues. Per germline, CDR1 SEHNR and CDR2 FQNEAQ (reference sequence). This chain's CDR3 is CASSLDRGIYTEAFF. CDR3 bases read: TGTGCCAGCAGCTTAGACAGGGGGATATACACTGAA.

Turning to this clone: Read data end 3 residues before the CDR3 end; the end is taken from the germline J gene. The chain is built from TRBV6-1 and TRBJ2-1, with a weak D call TRBD2 (6 bases). The CDR3 has 16 residues. V lost 0 bases and J lost 7, with 16 bases in between. Germline CDR1 and CDR2: MNHNS and SASEGT. This CDR3 reads CASSEAGTGWVNEQFF. The sequenced CDR3 bases are TGTGCCAGCAGTGAAGCGGGGACTGGGTGGGTTAATGAG.

Turning to this clone: The missing CDR3 end, 3 residues past where the read stops, is filled in from the germline J gene. The chain recombines TRBV20-1 with TRBJ2-3; D remains unclear. The CDR3 runs to 10 residues. V was trimmed by 2 bases and J by 5 bases, leaving 2 bases between them. Germline lookup yields CDR1 DFQATT and CDR2 SNEGSKA (reference sequence). The CDR3 sequence is CSARLDTQYF. The sequenced part of the CDR3 DNA is TGCAGTGCTAGACTAGATACG.

Turning to this clone: The CDR3 end is not reached by the read, which stops 3 residues before it; the germline J gene fills it in. V is TRBV9 and J is TRBJ2-7, with D tentatively TRBD2 (5 bases). Germline CDR1 and CDR2: SGDLS and YYNGEE. The CDR3 length is 16 residues. Trimming shortened V by 0 bases and J by 2 bases, and 15 bases separated the two germline ends. Partial CDR3 DNA: TGTGCCAGCAGCGTAGACGGCAGCGGACTCACCTACGAG. It translates to CASSVDGSGLTYE. The entire CDR3 reads CASSVDGSGLTYEQYF.

In regard to this clone: Read coverage stops 3 residues before the CDR3 terminus; the germline J gene supplies the remainder. The V gene is TRBV5-5, the J gene TRBJ1-1, with TRBD1 as a possible D gene (5 bases). The germline gives CDR1 SGHKS, CDR2 YYEKEE (reference sequence). Trimming left V 10 bases short and J 7 bases short, with 20 bases between. The CDR3 has 13 residues. The CDR3: CASQVVGQVEAFF. The DNA read from the CDR3 is TGTGCCTCCCAGGTCGTGGGGCAGGTTGAA. The full variable domain, in which reference TRBV5-5 and TRBJ1-1 provide the parts outside the CDR3, is DAGVTQSPTHLIKTRGQQVTLRCSPISGHKSVSWYQQVLGQGPQFIFQYYEKEERGRGNFPDRFSARQFPNYSSELNVNALLLGDSALYLCASQVVGQVEAFFGQGTRLTVV.

Details on this clone: The read ends 3 residues before the CDR3 terminus; that terminus is restored from the germline J gene. The rearrangement links TRBV7-3 to TRBJ2-3, with 12 bases lining up with TRBD2. Germline V lookup: CDR1 SGHTA, CDR2 FQGTGA. The CDR3 consists of 18 residues. Germline trimming cut 1 base from V and 6 bases from J; bases unmatched to any gene: 11. Partial CDR3 DNA: TGTGCCAGCAGCTTAAATTCCGCCCTAGCGGGAGGGGGGGATACG. As protein: CASSLNSALAGGGDT. In full, the CDR3 is CASSLNSALAGGGDTQYF.

A remark on this clone: The read comes to an end 3 residues before the CDR3 does, leaving the germline J gene to fill in the end. The chain has TRBV6-2 or TRBV6-3 and TRBJ2-1, with TRBD2 identical over 7 bases. Germline V gene sequence: CDR1 MNHEY, CDR2 SVGEGT. CDR3 length: 16 residues. V shed 2 bases, J shed 4 bases, and the junction held 8 bases outside the gene matches. The CDR3 is CASSYHNRDYYNEQFF. Partial CDR3 DNA: TGTGCCAGCAGTTACCATAACCGGGACTATTACAATGAG.

As to this clone: The sequenced fragment ends 3 residues before the CDR3 boundary, so the rest is inferred from the germline J gene. This chain links TRBV2 with TRBJ2-1; 9 nucleotides match TRBD2. CDR1 is SNHLY and CDR2 is FYNNEI in the germline V gene. V lost 1 base and J lost 2; bases outside the gene matches: 3. The CDR3 runs 16 residues. CDR3 sequence reads: CASSEVTSGPYNEQFF. The CDR3 bases that were read are TGTGCCAGCAGTGAAGTGACTAGCGGTCCCTACAATGAG. Based on the CDR3 plus reference TRBV2 and TRBJ2-1, the full variable domain is EPEVTQTPSHQVTQMGQEVILRCVPISNHLYFYWYRQILGQKVEFLVSFYNNEISEKSEIFDDQFSVERPDGSNFTLKIRSTKLEDSAMYFCASSEVTSGPYNEQFFGPGTRLTVL.

As regards this clone: The read falls 3 residues short of the CDR3 end, and the missing part is taken from the germline J gene. The chain combines TRBV5-1 with TRBJ2-7; unclear D gene. Germline V gene data show CDR1 as SGHRS and CDR2 as YFSETQ. This CDR3 comprises 13 residues. With 0 bases removed from V and 0 bases from J, the gap between germline ends came to 4 bases. The sequenced CDR3 bases are TGCGCCAGCAGCTTGGCCGGCTCCTACGAG. This gives the protein CASSLAGSYE. The CDR3 as a whole reads CASSLAGSYEQYF. The whole variable domain, filled in from reference TRBV5-1 and TRBJ2-7, reads KAGVTQTPRYLIKTRGQQVTLSCSPISGHRSVSWYQQTPGQGLQFLFEYFSETQRNKGNFPGRFSGRQFSNSRSEMNVSTLELGDSALYLCASSLAGSYEQYFGPGTRLTVT.

With regard to this clone: The CDR3 goes on 3 residues after the read ends, and that part is filled in from the germline J gene. This rearrangement joins TRBV16 to TRBJ2-1; 9 positions match TRBD2. Germline V gene data show CDR1 as KGHSY and CDR2 as FQNENV. The CDR3 runs 15 residues. The trim removed 0 bases at V and 8 bases at J, leaving 5 bases unmatched. The CDR3 DNA, read in part, is TGTGCCAGCAGCCAATCCTCTAGCGGGAACGATGAG. This translates into CASSQSSSGNDE. The full CDR3 is CASSQSSSGNDEQFF.

With regard to this clone: The read ends 3 residues before the CDR3 terminus; that terminus is restored from the germline J gene. V usage is TRBV19 and J usage is TRBJ1-5, with 7 bases fitting TRBD1. This CDR3 has 14 amino acids. The V segment lost 4 bases and the J segment 6 bases; nucleotides outside the gene matches: 6. CDR1 is LNHDA and CDR2 is SQIVND in the germline V gene (reference sequence). The CDR3 is CASSNRGWAQPQHF. Partial CDR3 DNA: TGTGCCAGTAGTAACAGGGGATGGGCTCAGCCC.

Of note for this clone: The sequence runs out 3 residues before the end of the CDR3; the remainder is reconstructed from the germline J gene. This chain connects TRBV18 to TRBJ2-7, with no clear D. V was trimmed by 3 bases and J by 1 base, leaving 4 bases between them. Germline values: CDR1 KGHSH, CDR2 LQKENI. This CDR3 is 12 amino acids long. The covered CDR3 bases are TGTGCCAGCTCACCCGGGTCCTACGAG. Translation gives CASSPGSYE. The whole CDR3 region reads CASSPGSYEQYF.

Comments on this clone: The CDR3 goes on 3 residues after the read ends, and that part is filled in from the germline J gene. V usage is TRBV30 and J usage is TRBJ1-2; the D is unclear. CDR3 length: 13 residues. CDR1 is GTSNPN and CDR2 is SVGIG in the germline V gene (reference sequence). CDR3 protein: CAWIPAAEVGYTF. Partial CDR3 DNA: TGTGCCTGGATTCCGGCCGCGGAAGTCGGC.

Comment on this clone: The read ends 3 residues before the CDR3 terminus; that terminus is restored from the germline J gene. This chain uses TRBV19 with TRBJ2-3, with 10 bases aligning to TRBD1. J lost 4 bases, V lost 5 bases, and 9 bases had no gene match. Germline V gene data show CDR1 as LNHDA and CDR2 as SQIVND (reference sequence). This CDR3 has 16 residues. The CDR3 bases that were read are TGTGCCAGTAGTGCCATAGGGACAGGGGTGGCAGATACG. Translating it yields CASSAIGTGVADT. The complete CDR3 reads CASSAIGTGVADTQYF.

A note on this clone: Coverage ceases 3 residues before the CDR3 finishes, and the germline J gene fills in the end. This chain links TRBV13 with TRBJ2-7; 7 positions agree with TRBD2. The CDR3 runs to 16 residues. The trim removed 5 bases at V and 2 bases at J, leaving 12 bases unmatched. CDR1 PRHDT and CDR2 FYEKMQ come from the germline V gene (reference sequence). The part of the CDR3 DNA that was read is TGTGCCAGCAGCCAGAGGGCAGGGACTACTACCTACGAG. Translated, it gives CASSQRAGTTTYE. The full CDR3 is CASSQRAGTTTYEQYF.

A note on this clone: The read ends 3 residues shy of where the CDR3 ends; the end is completed using the germline J gene. The chain links TRBV5-5 to TRBJ2-7; TRBD1 aligns across 8 bases. From germline, CDR1 is SGHKS and CDR2 YYEKEE (reference sequence). Losses at the gene ends were 0 bases for V and 5 bases for J; bases not matched to a gene: 4. The CDR3 contains 14 residues. The CDR3 bases that were read are TGTGCCAGCAGCTTGGGACAGGGGAGGAACGAG. Protein sequence: CASSLGQGRNE. The whole CDR3 protein is CASSLGQGRNEQYF.

As regards this clone: The read terminates 3 residues ahead of where the CDR3 ends, so the germline J gene completes it. The V gene is TRBV20-1, the J gene TRBJ1-1; D gene ambiguous. V lost 6 bases to trimming and J lost 1 base, with 9 bases between them. Germline V gene lookup returns CDR1 DFQATT and CDR2 SNEGSKA (reference sequence). The CDR3 runs to 12 residues. The CDR3 loop is CSAPIGNTEAFF. CDR3 DNA (partial): TGCAGTGCCCCCATCGGGAACACTGAA.